This T cell receptor (beta chain) derives from a study of cytomegalovirus exposure and HLA in healthy donors. Study-level points and caveats: Per a later analysis, HLA-associated TCR beta chains showed more clonal expansion than other, equally common TCR beta chains. At a 0.05 false discovery rate, a later analysis found some 18,000 TCR beta sequences to be associated with HLA alleles. Most of the TCR beta V segments (in an earlier analysis) were productive either about 87% or about 30% of the time.

With 60 Vbeta and 13 Jbeta primers, the PCR was carried out. Profiling relied on immunoSEQ multiplex PCR, and the TCRdb table lists in-frame clones only, not all of them. The sample holds some 120,000 clones, about three quarters seen once. In this sample, this clone turned up a few times. The antigen remains undetermined. The source of this sequence is a female donor in good health and CMV-seronegative. The sample consisted of PBMCs.

The CDR3: CASSLARVSGDNEQFF. The CDR3 DNA follows: TGTGCCAGCAGCTTAGCGCGAGTTAGCGGGGACAATGAGCAGTTCTTC. The chain is built from TRBV7-6 and TRBJ2-1; the match to TRBD2 covers 8 bases. The germline CDR1 and CDR2 sequences are SGHVS and FNYEAQ. V lost 0 bases and J lost 5; bases outside the gene matches: 6. This CDR3 has 16 residues.